Below, 7 T cell receptor beta chains from the same sample are listed, as sequenced in a study of graft-versus-host responses after intestinal transplantation. This table comes from immunoSEQ multiplex PCR, and its TCRdb copy is limited to in-frame clones, with some not included. The sample consists of 75,000 to 100,000 clones, 86% of them appearing once. Here the sequenced sample was PBMCs, taken 255 days after intestinal transplant. Receptors were obtained from a human patient who received an intestinal transplant, so some T cells may come from the graft donor.

The gene calls are TRBV5-1 and TRBJ2-7; tentative D call: TRBD2 (5 bases). Trimming pared 4 bases from V and 2 bases from J, leaving 16 bases between. The germline gives CDR1 SGHRS, CDR2 YFSETQ. The length of the CDR3 is 15 residues. The CDR3 region is CASSPPAGATYEQYF. The CDR3 DNA is TGCGCCAGCAGCCCCCCGGCGGGCGCGACCTACGAGCAGTACTTC. The complete variable domain, with remaining parts taken from reference TRBV5-1 and TRBJ2-7, reads KAGVTQTPRYLIKTRGQQVTLSCSPISGHRSVSWYQQTPGQGLQFLFEYFSETQRNKGNFPGRFSGRQFSNSRSEMNVSTLELGDSALYLCASSPPAGATYEQYFGPGTRLTVT.

The chain employs TRBV7-9 and TRBJ1-3; the D is unclear. V lost 3 bases and J 3 bases, leaving 15 bases between the germline ends. From germline, CDR1 is SEHNR and CDR2 FQNEAQ (reference sequence). The CDR3 contains 16 residues. CDR3 in amino acids: CASSFPDLQRGNTIYF. The CDR3 region has the DNA TGTGCCAGCAGCTTCCCGGACCTTCAGCGTGGAAACACCATATATTTT.

The CDR3 loop reads CASSIGQGGRGGQYF. CDR3 bases: TGTGCCAGCAGTATCGGACAGGGTGGTCGGGGGGGGCAGTACTTC. The chain uses TRBV27 and TRBJ2-4; D is possibly TRBD1 or TRBD2 (8 bases each). Germline loops: CDR1 MNHEY, CDR2 SMNVEV (reference sequence). V lost 5 bases and J 13 bases, leaving 24 bases between the germline ends. The CDR3 totals 15 residues.

CDR3 in amino acids: CSVDTGNTIYF. The DNA of the CDR3 is TGCAGCGTTGACACTGGAAACACCATATATTTT. J is TRBJ1-3 and V is TRBV29-1; D is uncertain. Trimming stripped 3 bases from V and 2 bases from J, with 2 bases between. CDR1 is SQVTM, CDR2 ANQGSEA, per germline. This CDR3 is 11 amino acids long.

The genes are TRBV6-4 and TRBJ2-1; D ambiguous. Trimming stripped 0 bases from V and 3 bases from J, with 6 bases between. CDR3 length: 14 amino acids. The germline V gene encodes CDR1 MRHNA and CDR2 SNTAGT. DNA of the CDR3: TGTGCCAGCAGTGACTCAACGGACTACAATGAGCAGTTCTTC. This sequence encodes CASSDSTDYNEQFF.

V usage is TRBV28 and J usage is TRBJ2-5; the D gene is possibly TRBD1 (6 bases). The CDR3 runs to 14 residues. Germline V lookup: CDR1 MDHEN, CDR2 SYDVKM. Trimming took off 8 bases at V and 2 bases at J, with 15 bases between the two ends. The CDR3 DNA reads TGTGCCAGCGGCTATACAGGGTGGCAAGAGACCCAGTACTTC. Protein sequence: CASGYTGWQETQYF.

This clone turned up a few times. The gene calls are TRBV21-1 and TRBJ2-7; the tabulated D call, TRBD2, remains unverified against the DNA. TRBV21-1 corresponds to a pseudogene. The CDR3 has 15 amino acids. This CDR3 reads CASSKDRPRSYEQYF. DNA of the CDR3: TGTGCCAGCAGCAAAGACCGTCCTAGATCCTACGAGCAGTACTTC.